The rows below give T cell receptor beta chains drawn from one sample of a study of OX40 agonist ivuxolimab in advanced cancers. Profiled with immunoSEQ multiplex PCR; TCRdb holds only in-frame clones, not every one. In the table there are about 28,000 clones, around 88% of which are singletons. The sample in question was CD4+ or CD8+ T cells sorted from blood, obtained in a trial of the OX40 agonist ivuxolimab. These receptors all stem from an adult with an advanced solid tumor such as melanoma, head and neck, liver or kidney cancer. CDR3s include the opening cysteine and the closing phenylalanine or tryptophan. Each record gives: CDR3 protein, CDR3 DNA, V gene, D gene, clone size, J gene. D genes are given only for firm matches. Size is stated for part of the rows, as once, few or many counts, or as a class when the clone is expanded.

cdr3_aa: CASSLDSSGPQHF
cdr3_nt: TGTGCCAGCAGCTTAGACAGTTCGGGGCCCCAGCATTTT
v_call: TRBV5-4
d_call: NA
clone_size: NA
j_call: TRBJ1-5

cdr3_aa: CASSLAQVTGEQFF
cdr3_nt: TGTGCCAGCAGTTTGGCCCAGGTGACAGGTGAGCAGTTCTTC
v_call: TRBV28
d_call: NA
clone_size: NA
j_call: TRBJ2-1

cdr3_aa: CASGLSYNGYTF
cdr3_nt: TGTGCCAGCGGACTCTCCTATAACGGCTACACCTTC
v_call: TRBV5-6
d_call: NA
clone_size: NA
j_call: TRBJ1-2

cdr3_aa: CASSITWGVNTEAFF
cdr3_nt: TGTGCCAGCAGTATTACATGGGGGGTGAACACTGAAGCTTTCTTT
v_call: TRBV9
d_call: NA
clone_size: NA
j_call: TRBJ1-1

cdr3_aa: CASSMKETVYNEQFF
cdr3_nt: TGTGCCAGTAGTATGAAGGAGACAGTCTACAATGAGCAGTTCTTC
v_call: TRBV19
d_call: NA
clone_size: once
j_call: TRBJ2-1

cdr3_aa: CASSFLTGGNEQFF
cdr3_nt: TGTGCCAGCAGCTTCTTGACAGGGGGGAATGAGCAGTTCTTC
v_call: TRBV7-9
d_call: TRBD1
clone_size: NA
j_call: TRBJ2-1

cdr3_aa: CASSLDPSGQSGKLFF
cdr3_nt: TGTGCCAGCAGCTTAGATCCTAGCGGACAGTCAGGAAAACTGTTTTTT
v_call: TRBV7-8
d_call: NA
clone_size: once
j_call: TRBJ1-4

cdr3_aa: CASRGAGMNTEAFF
cdr3_nt: TGTGCCAGCAGGGGGGCAGGGATGAACACTGAAGCTTTCTTT
v_call: TRBV2
d_call: NA
clone_size: NA
j_call: TRBJ1-1

cdr3_aa: CASSLVQGENTEAFF
cdr3_nt: TGTGCCAGCAGCTTAGTTCAGGGAGAGAACACTGAAGCTTTCTTT
v_call: TRBV7-9
d_call: NA
clone_size: NA
j_call: TRBJ1-1

cdr3_aa: CASSLYRVRNQPQHF
cdr3_nt: TGTGCCAGCAGTTTATACAGGGTGCGGAATCAGCCCCAGCATTTT
v_call: TRBV28
d_call: NA
clone_size: once
j_call: TRBJ1-5

cdr3_aa: CASSTGLAGVYEQYF
cdr3_nt: TGTGCCAGCAGCACCGGACTAGCGGGAGTCTACGAGCAGTACTTC
v_call: TRBV11-3
d_call: TRBD2
clone_size: NA
j_call: TRBJ2-7